This T cell receptor (beta chain) emerged from a study of blood T cell repertoires in COVID-19. TCRdb's copy holds only in-frame clones and misses some; the assay was immunoSEQ multiplex PCR. Of about 270,000 clones detected, around 87% appear once; the ten largest clones hold around 2.5%. This CDR3 contains 14 residues. The germline gives CDR1 SEHNR, CDR2 FQNEAQ (reference sequence). Trimming left V 3 bases short and J 11 bases short, with 14 bases between. The chain carries TRBV7-9 and TRBJ1-6, with D perhaps matching TRBD1 (6 bases). This TCR was recovered from a woman aged 45-65 years with acute or convalescent COVID-19. What was sequenced was peripheral blood. CDR3 amino acids: CASSFGRGLAPLHF. CDR3 DNA sequence: TGTGCCAGCAGCTTTGGCAGGGGTCTGGCACCCCTCCACTTT.